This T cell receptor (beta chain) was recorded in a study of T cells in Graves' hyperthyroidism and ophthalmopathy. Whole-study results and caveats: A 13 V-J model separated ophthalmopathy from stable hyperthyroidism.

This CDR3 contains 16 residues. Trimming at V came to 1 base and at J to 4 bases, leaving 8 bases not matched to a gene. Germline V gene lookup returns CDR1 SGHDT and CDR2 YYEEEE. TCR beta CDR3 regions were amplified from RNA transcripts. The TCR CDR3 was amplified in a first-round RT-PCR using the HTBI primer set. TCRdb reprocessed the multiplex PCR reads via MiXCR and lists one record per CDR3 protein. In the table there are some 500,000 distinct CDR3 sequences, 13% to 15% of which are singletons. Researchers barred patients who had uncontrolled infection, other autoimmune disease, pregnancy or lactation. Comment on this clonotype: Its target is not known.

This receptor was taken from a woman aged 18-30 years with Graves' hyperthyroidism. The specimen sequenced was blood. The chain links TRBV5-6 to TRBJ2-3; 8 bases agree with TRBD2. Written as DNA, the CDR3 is TGTGCCAGCAGCTTGCCGAGACTAGCGCTTGCAGATACGCAGTATTTT. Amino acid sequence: CASSLPRLALADTQYF.